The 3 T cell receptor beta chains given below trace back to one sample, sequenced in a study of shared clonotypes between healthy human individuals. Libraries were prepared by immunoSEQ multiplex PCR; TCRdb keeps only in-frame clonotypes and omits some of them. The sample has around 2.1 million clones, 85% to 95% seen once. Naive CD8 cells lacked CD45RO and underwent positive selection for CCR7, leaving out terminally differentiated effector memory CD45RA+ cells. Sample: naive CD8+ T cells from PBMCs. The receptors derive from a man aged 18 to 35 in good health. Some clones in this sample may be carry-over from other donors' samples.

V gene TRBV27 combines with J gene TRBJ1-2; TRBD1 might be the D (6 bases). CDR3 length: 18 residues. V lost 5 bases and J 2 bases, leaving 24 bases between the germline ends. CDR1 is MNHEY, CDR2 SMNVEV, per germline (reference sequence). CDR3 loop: CASSLIGPAGALNYGYTF. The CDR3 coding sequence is TGTGCCAGCAGTCTTATAGGGCCGGCAGGGGCGCTGAACTATGGCTACACCTTC.

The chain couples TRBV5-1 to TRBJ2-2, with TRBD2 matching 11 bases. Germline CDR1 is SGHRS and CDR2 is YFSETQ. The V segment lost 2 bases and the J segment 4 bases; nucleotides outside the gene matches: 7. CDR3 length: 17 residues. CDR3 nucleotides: TGCGCCAGCAGCTTAGCTCTAGCGGGAGGCTCCACCGGGGAGCTGTTTTTT. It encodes CASSLALAGGSTGELFF.

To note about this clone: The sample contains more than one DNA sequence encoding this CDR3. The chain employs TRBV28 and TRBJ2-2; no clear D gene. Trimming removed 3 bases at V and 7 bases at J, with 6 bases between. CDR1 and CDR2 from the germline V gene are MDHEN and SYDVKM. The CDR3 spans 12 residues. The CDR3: CASSFSSGELFF. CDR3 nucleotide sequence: TGTGCCAGCAGTTTCTCAAGCGGGGAGCTGTTTTTT.